This entry lists 5 T cell receptor beta chains sequenced from one sample in a study of siplizumab effects on memory and regulatory T cells (dated by TCRdb to the late 2010s). Library method: the immunoSEQ multiplex PCR assay. TCRdb re-hosts the immuneACCESS table, in-frame sequences only. Its copies lack some clones; in the studies checked, an unresolved V gene accounts for under half of them, and the cause for the rest is not known. Across this sample there are some 120,000 clones, with roughly 94% seen only once. The biggest ten clones account for roughly 1.8% of the sample. The sample consisted of non-Treg CD4+ T cells sorted from blood. What the cell subset or site label conveys for this sample: FACS-sorted unstimulated CD4+ non-regulatory T cells. All receptors derive from a human donor in good health.

The chain carries TRBV30 and TRBJ1-3; D not resolved. V dropped 2 bases and J dropped 0 bases, with 8 bases sitting between them. The length of the CDR3 is 14 residues. Per germline, CDR1 GTSNPN and CDR2 SVGIG (reference sequence). The CDR3 loop reads CAWSMDPSGNTIYF. CDR3 nucleotides: TGTGCCTGGAGTATGGACCCCTCTGGAAACACCATATATTTT.

The J gene is TRBJ1-2, the V gene TRBV6-1, with D perhaps TRBD1 (6 bases). The germline V and J ends were trimmed by 5 bases and 8 bases, with 9 bases remaining between them. Per the germline V gene, CDR1 is MNHNS and CDR2 is SASEGT. The CDR3 is 11 residues long. In DNA form, the CDR3 reads TGTGCCAGCAGTCTGGGGGCAGGCTACACCTTC. Protein product: CASSLGAGYTF.

Here the CDR3 DNA reads TGTGCCAGCCTAGAATCAGACGGACTAGCGGGGGGCCTCCCCTACAATGAGCAGTTCTTC. Translation gives CASLESDGLAGGLPYNEQFF. The gene calls are TRBV19 and TRBJ2-1; TRBD2 matches 14 bases. The CDR3 has 20 residues. The ends lost 9 bases at V and 2 bases at J; junction bases unmatched: 18. Germline CDR1 is LNHDA and CDR2 is SQIVND (reference sequence).

The chain joins TRBV5-1 to TRBJ1-6, with a tentative D call TRBD1 (6 bases). From germline, CDR1 is SGHRS and CDR2 YFSETQ. V was cut by 9 bases and J by 7 bases, with 20 bases left in between. This CDR3 is built from 15 residues. The CDR3 sequence is CATTEGTGSNSPLHF. CDR3 nucleotides: TGCGCCACCACTGAGGGAACAGGGAGCAATTCACCCCTCCACTTT.

V and J are TRBV10-3 and TRBJ2-5, with TRBD2 matching 9 bases. V trimming: 7 bases; J trimming: 5 bases; junction bases outside the gene matches: 8. CDR1 and CDR2 from the germline V gene are ENHRY and SYGVKD. There are 14 residues in the CDR3. CDR3 bases: TGTGCCATCAAGCCAGCGGGGGGTGGGGAGACCCAGTACTTC. Amino acid sequence: CAIKPAGGGETQYF.